The 2 T cell receptor beta chains reported below all come from one sample, sequenced in a study of type 1 regulatory T cells. TCRdb re-called the reads with MiXCR, one entry per CDR3 protein. The sample has 90,000 to 100,000 distinct CDR3 sequences, around a third seen once. Sequencing was carried out using CD4+ T cells, either the whole sample or a sorted fraction (not recorded which). Receptors originate from a human donor in good health.

This clonotype was picked up many times. V gene TRBV5-1 combines with J gene TRBJ2-5, with 10 positions matching TRBD2. With V trimmed by 0 bases and J by 4 bases, 0 bases remained unmatched. CDR1 and CDR2 from the germline V gene are SGHRS and YFSETQ. The CDR3 length is 14 residues. CDR3 bases: TGCGCCAGCAGCTTGGGGACTAGCGGAGAGACCCAGTACTTC. As protein: CASSLGTSGETQYF.

On this clonotype: No conserved phenylalanine or tryptophan is present at the end of the CDR3, so a read error is the likely explanation. This sequence joins TRBV6-5 and TRBJ2-1; possibly TRBD1 or TRBD2 for D (5 bases each). Trimming stripped 5 bases from V and 3 bases from J, with 8 bases between. The CDR3 is 13 amino acids. Germline V gene sequence: CDR1 MNHEY, CDR2 SVGAGI. The CDR3 nucleotides are TGTGCCAGCAGTCGGGACGTCTACAATGAGCAGTTCCTC. It codes for CASSRDVYNEQFL.